This T cell receptor (beta chain) comes out of a study of cytomegalovirus exposure and HLA in healthy donors. The PCR employed 60 Vbeta primers together with 13 Jbeta primers. Libraries were prepared by immunoSEQ multiplex PCR; TCRdb keeps only in-frame clonotypes and omits some of them. The table includes about 120,000 clones, roughly 72% detected once. Study-level points and caveats: According to a later analysis, most TCR beta chains associated with CMV appeared HLA-restricted. A few of the chains that were CMV-associated were confirmed in vitro to be specific for CMV antigens. Later on, an analysis found that several of the most significant clusters appeared to be linked to common viral pathogens, which included parvovirus B19.

This clone was observed once. Its matching antigen is unknown. The CDR3 totals 14 residues. Germline assignment: CDR1 MNHEY and CDR2 SMNVEV (reference sequence). The V and J ends lost 1 base and 11 bases respectively, with 17 bases between them. Sample: PBMCs. This sequence joins TRBV27 and TRBJ1-1; D remains unclear. The TCR originated in a male donor in good health and CMV-seronegative. The CDR3 coding sequence is TGTGCCAGCAGTTTATACCCCGGCCGTTTGGAGGCTTTCTTT. Residues: CASSLYPGRLEAFF.